This entry lists 3 T cell receptor beta chains sequenced from one sample in a study of blood T cells in healthy people across ages. Primers used in a second PCR of about 7 to 12 cycles were a sample-barcoded 5' primer and a J-beta primer mix. TCRdb called the 5' RACE reads again in MiXCR, with one record for every CDR3 protein. The table has roughly 800,000 distinct CDR3 sequences, 20% to 25% seen once. The data were also submitted as part of a second study, on T cells of mothers and their children.

Sequencing was performed on blood. These receptors were obtained from a boy younger than 18 in good health.

Only a few counts were recorded for this clonotype. The V call is TRBV15, the J call TRBJ1-1, with TRBD1 as a possible D gene (6 bases). The CDR3 runs 19 residues. Per germline, CDR1 LNHNV and CDR2 YYDKDF (reference sequence). V was pared by 0 bases and J by 5 bases, with 25 bases between. The CDR3 nucleotides are TGTGCCACCAGCAGAGACTGGTATGGGCAGGGGCAAGGTGGTACTGAAGCTTTCTTT. Protein: CATSRDWYGQGQGGTEAFF.

This clonotype was picked up a small number of times. This chain joins TRBV7-2 and TRBJ2-5, with 10 bases matching TRBD2. The DNA end lines up better with TRBJ2-1; the J call may be wrong. Germline CDR1 reads SGHTA; CDR2 reads FQGNSA. The CDR3 totals 14 residues. CDR3 DNA sequence: TGTGCCAGCACGCTACTAGCGGGGTACAATGAGCAGTTCTTC. This codes for CASTLLAGYNEQFF.

In this sample, this clonotype turned up a few times. The chain uses TRBV10-3 and TRBJ2-2; D not certain. V lost 5 bases, J lost 7 bases, and 11 bases lay in between. This CDR3 is built from 13 residues. Germline values: CDR1 ENHRY, CDR2 SYGVKD. In DNA form, the CDR3 reads TGTGCCATCAGTTTTCGGGCATTCGGGGAGCTGTTTTTT. Protein product: CAISFRAFGELFF.